The 3 T cell receptor beta chains below come from one sample, sequenced in a study of cytomegalovirus exposure and HLA in healthy donors. The PCR employed 60 Vbeta primers together with 13 Jbeta primers. The assay was immunoSEQ multiplex PCR, and TCRdb's table has in-frame clones only and misses some. Here the sample table reports just over 40,000 clones. The sequenced material came from PBMCs. Source of these receptors: a man aged 25 to 40 in good health and CMV-seronegative.

The V gene is TRBV5-8, the J gene TRBJ2-2, with TRBD2 matching over 7 bases. Germline lookup yields CDR1 SGHTS and CDR2 YDEGEE. CDR3 length: 17 residues. V was clipped by 5 bases and J by 0 bases; unmatched bases: 10. CDR3 bases: TGTGCCAGCAGTTCACCTTGGGGGAGGGCGAACACCGGGGAGCTGTTTTTT. Translated, it gives CASSSPWGRANTGELFF.

This sequence joins TRBV30 and TRBJ1-3; no clear D. Germline values: CDR1 GTSNPN, CDR2 SVGIG (reference sequence). The CDR3 runs to 13 residues. Trimming took off 0 bases at V and 10 bases at J, with 13 bases between the two ends. The CDR3 DNA is TGTGCCTGGAGTGTACGACCAGGTCTTACCATATATTTT. Translated: CAWSVRPGLTIYF.

The chain carries TRBV29-1 and TRBJ1-4; a possible D gene is TRBD1 (6 bases). The CDR3 is 10 residues long. Per germline, CDR1 SQVTM and CDR2 ANQGSEA. V lost 6 bases to trimming and J lost 8 bases, with 7 bases between them. CDR3 nucleotide sequence: TGCAGCGTGGACAGAGAAAAACTGTTTTTT. Amino acids: CSVDREKLFF.